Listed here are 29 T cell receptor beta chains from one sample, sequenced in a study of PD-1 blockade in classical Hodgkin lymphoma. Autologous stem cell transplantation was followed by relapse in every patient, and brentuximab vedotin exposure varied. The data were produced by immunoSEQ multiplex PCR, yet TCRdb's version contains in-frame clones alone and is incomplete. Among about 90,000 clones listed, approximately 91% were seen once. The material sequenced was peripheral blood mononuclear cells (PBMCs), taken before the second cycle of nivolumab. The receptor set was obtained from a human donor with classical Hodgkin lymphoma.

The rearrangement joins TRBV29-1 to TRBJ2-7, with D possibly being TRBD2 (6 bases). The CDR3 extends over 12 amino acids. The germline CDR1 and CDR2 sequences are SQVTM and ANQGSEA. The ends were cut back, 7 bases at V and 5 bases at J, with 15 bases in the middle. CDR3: CSGVGGENEQYF. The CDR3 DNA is TGCAGCGGGGTCGGGGGAGAGAACGAGCAGTACTTC.

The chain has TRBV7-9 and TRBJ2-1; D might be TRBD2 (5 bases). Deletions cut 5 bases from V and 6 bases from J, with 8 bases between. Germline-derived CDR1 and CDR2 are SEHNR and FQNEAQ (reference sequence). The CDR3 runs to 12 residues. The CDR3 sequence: CASSHGVNEQFF. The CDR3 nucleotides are TGTGCCAGCAGCCACGGGGTCAATGAGCAGTTCTTC. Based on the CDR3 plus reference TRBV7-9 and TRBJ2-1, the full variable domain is DTGVSQNPRHKITKRGQNVTFRCDPISEHNRLYWYRQTLGQGPEFLTYFQNEAQLEKSRLLSDRFSAERPKGSFSTLEIQRTEQGDSAMYLCASSHGVNEQFFGPGTRLTVL.

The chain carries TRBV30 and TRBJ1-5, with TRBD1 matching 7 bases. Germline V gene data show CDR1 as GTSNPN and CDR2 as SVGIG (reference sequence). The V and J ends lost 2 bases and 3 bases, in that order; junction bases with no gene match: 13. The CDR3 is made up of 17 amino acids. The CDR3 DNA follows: TGTGCCTGGAGTTACCCCGACAGGGTTTGGGACAATCAGCCCCAGCATTTT. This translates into CAWSYPDRVWDNQPQHF.

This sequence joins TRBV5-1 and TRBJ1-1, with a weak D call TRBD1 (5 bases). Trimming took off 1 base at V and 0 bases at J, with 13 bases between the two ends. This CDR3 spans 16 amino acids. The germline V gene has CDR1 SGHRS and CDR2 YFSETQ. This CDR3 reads CASSLKFQGMNTEAFF. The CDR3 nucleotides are TGCGCCAGCAGCTTGAAGTTCCAGGGCATGAACACTGAAGCTTTCTTT.

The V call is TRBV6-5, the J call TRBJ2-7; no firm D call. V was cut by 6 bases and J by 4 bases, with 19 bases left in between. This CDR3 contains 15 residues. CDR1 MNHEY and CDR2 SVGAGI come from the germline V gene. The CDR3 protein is CASSPLAAGSYEQYF. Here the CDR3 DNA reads TGTGCCAGCAGCCCCCTCGCGGCAGGAAGTTACGAGCAGTACTTC.

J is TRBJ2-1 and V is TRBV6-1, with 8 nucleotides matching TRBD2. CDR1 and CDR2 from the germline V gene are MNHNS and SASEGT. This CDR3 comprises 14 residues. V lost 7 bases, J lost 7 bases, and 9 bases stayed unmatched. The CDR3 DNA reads TGTGCCAGCATCCGGGAGGGGCTTTGGAATGAGCAGTTCTTC. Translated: CASIREGLWNEQFF.

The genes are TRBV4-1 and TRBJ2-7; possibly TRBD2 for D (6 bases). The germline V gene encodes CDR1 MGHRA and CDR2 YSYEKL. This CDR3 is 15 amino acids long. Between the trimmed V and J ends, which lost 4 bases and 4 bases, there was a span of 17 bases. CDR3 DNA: TGCGCCAGCAGCCTGGGAGGAGCAGGACCTTACGAGCAGTACTTC. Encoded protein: CASSLGGAGPYEQYF.

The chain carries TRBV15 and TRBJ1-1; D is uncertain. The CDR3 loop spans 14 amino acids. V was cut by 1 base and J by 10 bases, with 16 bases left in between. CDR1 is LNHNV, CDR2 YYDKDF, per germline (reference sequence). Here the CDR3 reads CATSRVGPRSGAFF. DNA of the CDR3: TGTGCCACCAGCAGAGTCGGCCCTCGGTCAGGAGCTTTCTTT. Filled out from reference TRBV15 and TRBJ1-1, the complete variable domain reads DAMVIQNPRYQVTQFGKPVTLSCSQTLNHNVMYWYQQKSSQAPKLLFHYYDKDFNNEADTPDNFQSRRPNTSFCFLDIRSPGLGDTAMYLCATSRVGPRSGAFFGQGTRLTVV.

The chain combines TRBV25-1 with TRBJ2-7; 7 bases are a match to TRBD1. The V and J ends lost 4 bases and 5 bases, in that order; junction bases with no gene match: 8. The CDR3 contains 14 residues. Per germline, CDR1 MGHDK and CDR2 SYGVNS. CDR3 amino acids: CASSADRWGDEQYF. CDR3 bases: TGTGCCAGCAGTGCGGACAGGTGGGGCGACGAGCAGTACTTC.

The chain's CDR3 is CASRGLAGGEQFF. CDR3 bases: TGCGCCAGCAGGGGCTTGGCGGGAGGTGAGCAGTTCTTC. The J gene is TRBJ2-1, the V gene TRBV10-1, with 8 bases fitting TRBD2. The CDR3 length is 13 residues. Trimming took 6 bases from V and 9 from J; bases not matched to a gene: 7. The germline V gene encodes CDR1 WNHNN and CDR2 SYGVQD (reference sequence).

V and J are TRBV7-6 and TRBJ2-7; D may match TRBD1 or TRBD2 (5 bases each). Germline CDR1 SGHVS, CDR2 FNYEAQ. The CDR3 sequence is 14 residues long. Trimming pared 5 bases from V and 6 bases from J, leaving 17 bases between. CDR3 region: CASSRDLPGGEQYF. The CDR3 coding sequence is TGTGCCAGCAGCCGGGACCTCCCCGGCGGCGAGCAGTACTTC.

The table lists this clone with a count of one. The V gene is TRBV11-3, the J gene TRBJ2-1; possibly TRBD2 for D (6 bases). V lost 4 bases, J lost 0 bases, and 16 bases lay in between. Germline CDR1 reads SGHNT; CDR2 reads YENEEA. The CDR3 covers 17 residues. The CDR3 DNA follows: TGTGCCAGCAGCTCACTCTCCGGAGGGAGCTCCTACAATGAGCAGTTCTTC. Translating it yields CASSSLSGGSSYNEQFF.

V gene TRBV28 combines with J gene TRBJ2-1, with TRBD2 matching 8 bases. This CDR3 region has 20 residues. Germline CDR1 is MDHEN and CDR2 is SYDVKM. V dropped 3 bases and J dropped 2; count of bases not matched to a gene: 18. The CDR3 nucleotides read TGTGCCAGCAGTTTCTCCCATGGGGCTAGCGGGTTAGTGGCCTACAATGAGCAGTTCTTC. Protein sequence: CASSFSHGASGLVAYNEQFF.

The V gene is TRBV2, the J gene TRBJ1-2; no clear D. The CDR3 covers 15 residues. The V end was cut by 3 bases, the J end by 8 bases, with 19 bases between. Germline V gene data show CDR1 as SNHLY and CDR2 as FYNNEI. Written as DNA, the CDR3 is TGTGCCAGCAGTGATTTTGCCGGCTACGGCGGGGGCTACACCTTC. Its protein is CASSDFAGYGGGYTF.

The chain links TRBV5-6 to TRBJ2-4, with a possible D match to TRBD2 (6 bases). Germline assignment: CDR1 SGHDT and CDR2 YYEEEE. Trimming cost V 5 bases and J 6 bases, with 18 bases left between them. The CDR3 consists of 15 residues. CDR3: CASRLTGTARNIQYF. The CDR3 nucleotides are TGTGCCAGCAGGCTAACCGGGACTGCAAGAAACATTCAGTACTTC.

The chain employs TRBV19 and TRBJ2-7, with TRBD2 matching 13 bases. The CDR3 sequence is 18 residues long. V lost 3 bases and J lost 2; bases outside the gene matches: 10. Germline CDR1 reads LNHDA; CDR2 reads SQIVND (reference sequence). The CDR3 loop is CASSISGTSGIQPYEQYF. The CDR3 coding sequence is TGTGCCAGTAGTATTTCCGGGACTAGCGGGATTCAACCCTACGAGCAGTACTTC.

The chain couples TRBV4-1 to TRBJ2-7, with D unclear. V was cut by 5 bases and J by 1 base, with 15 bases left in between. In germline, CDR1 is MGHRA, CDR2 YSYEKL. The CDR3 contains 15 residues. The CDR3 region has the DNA TGCGCCAGCAGCATAAGTTCCCCCAGTTCCTACGAGCAGTACTTC. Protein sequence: CASSISSPSSYEQYF.

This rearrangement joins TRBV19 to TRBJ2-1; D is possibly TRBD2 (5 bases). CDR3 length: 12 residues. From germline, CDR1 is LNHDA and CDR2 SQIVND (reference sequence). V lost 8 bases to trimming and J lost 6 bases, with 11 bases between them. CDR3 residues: CASRTFSNEQFF. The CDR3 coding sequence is TGTGCCAGTCGGACTTTCTCCAATGAGCAGTTCTTC.

The CDR3 reads CASSSPGQKYEQYF. CDR3 nucleotide sequence: TGCGCCAGCAGCTCCCCGGGACAGAAATACGAGCAGTACTTC. The chain couples TRBV5-1 to TRBJ2-7; 7 bases align to TRBD1. V was pared by 3 bases and J by 4 bases, with 7 bases of the junction left unmatched. The germline gives CDR1 SGHRS, CDR2 YFSETQ. The CDR3 contains 14 residues.

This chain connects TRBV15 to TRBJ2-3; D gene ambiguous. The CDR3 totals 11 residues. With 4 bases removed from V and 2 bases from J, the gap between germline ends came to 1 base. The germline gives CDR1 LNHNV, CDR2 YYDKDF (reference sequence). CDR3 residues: CATSNTDTQYF. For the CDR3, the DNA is TGTGCCACCAGCAACACAGATACGCAGTATTTT.

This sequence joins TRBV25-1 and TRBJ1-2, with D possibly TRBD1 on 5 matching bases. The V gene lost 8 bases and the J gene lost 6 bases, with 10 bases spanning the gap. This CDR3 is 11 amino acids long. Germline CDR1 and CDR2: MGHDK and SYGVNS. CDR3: CASVGTNGYTF. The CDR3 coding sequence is TGTGCCAGCGTCGGGACGAATGGCTACACCTTC.

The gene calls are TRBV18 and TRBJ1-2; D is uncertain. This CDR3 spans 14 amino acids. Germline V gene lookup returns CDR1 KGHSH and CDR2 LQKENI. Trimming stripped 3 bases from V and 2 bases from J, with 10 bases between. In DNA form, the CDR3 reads TGTGCCAGCTCACCCAAGGAGCTGAACTATGGCTACACCTTC. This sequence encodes CASSPKELNYGYTF. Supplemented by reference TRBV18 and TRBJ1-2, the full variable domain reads NAGVMQNPRHLVRRRGQEARLRCSPMKGHSHVYWYRQLPEEGLKFMVYLQKENIIDESGMPKERFSAEFPKEGPSILRIQQVVRGDSAAYFCASSPKELNYGYTFGSGTRLTVV.

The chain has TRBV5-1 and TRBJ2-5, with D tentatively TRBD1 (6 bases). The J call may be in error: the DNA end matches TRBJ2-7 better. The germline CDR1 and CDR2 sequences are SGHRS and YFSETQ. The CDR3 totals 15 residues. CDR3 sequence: CASSSNIGQSYEQYF. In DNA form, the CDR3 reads TGCGCCAGCAGCTCGAACATCGGACAGTCCTACGAGCAGTACTTC.

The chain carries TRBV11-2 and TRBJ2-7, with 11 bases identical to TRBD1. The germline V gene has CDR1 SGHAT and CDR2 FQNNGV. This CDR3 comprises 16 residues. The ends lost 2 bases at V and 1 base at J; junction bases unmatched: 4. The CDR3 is CASSLLGTGGSYEQYF. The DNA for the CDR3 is TGTGCCAGCAGCTTATTAGGGACAGGGGGTTCCTACGAGCAGTACTTC. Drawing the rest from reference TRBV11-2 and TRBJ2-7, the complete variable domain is EAGVAQSPRYKIIEKRQSVAFWCNPISGHATLYWYQQILGQGPKLLIQFQNNGVVDDSQLPKDRFSAERLKGVDSTLKIQPAKLEDSAVYLCASSLLGTGGSYEQYFGPGTRLTVT.

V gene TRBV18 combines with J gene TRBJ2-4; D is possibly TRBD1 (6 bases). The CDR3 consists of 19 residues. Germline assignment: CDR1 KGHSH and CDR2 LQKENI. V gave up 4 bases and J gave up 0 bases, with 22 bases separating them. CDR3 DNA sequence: TGTGCCAGCTCACTGCTTCAGGGGACCGATCTTCTAGCCAAAAACATTCAGTACTTC. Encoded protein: CASSLLQGTDLLAKNIQYF.

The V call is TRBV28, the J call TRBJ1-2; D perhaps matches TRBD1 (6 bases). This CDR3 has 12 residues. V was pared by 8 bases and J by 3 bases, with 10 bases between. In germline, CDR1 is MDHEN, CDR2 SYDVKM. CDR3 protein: CASLGQHYGYTF. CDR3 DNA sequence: TGTGCCAGCCTTGGACAGCACTATGGCTACACCTTC.

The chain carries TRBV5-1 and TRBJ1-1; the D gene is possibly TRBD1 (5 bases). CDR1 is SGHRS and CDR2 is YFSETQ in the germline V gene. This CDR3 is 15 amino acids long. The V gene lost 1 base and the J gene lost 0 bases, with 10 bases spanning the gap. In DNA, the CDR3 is TGCGCCAGCAGCTTGAGGGGAACTTTGAACACTGAAGCTTTCTTT. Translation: CASSLRGTLNTEAFF.

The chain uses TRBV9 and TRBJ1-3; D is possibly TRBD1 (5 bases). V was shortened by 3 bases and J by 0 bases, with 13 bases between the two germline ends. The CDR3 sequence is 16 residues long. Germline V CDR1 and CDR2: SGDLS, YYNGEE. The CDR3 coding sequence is TGTGCCAGCAGCGCTTCGACAGTCAGCTCTGGAAACACCATATATTTT. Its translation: CASSASTVSSGNTIYF.

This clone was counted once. For the CDR3, the DNA is TGCGCCAGCAGCCAAGAGGACAGGGGGAGCTCCTACGAGCAGTACTTC. Its translation: CASSQEDRGSSYEQYF. The genes are TRBV4-1 and TRBJ2-7; 10 bases fit TRBD1. This CDR3 has 16 residues. Per germline, CDR1 MGHRA and CDR2 YSYEKL. V dropped 0 bases and J dropped 0; count of bases not matched to a gene: 2.